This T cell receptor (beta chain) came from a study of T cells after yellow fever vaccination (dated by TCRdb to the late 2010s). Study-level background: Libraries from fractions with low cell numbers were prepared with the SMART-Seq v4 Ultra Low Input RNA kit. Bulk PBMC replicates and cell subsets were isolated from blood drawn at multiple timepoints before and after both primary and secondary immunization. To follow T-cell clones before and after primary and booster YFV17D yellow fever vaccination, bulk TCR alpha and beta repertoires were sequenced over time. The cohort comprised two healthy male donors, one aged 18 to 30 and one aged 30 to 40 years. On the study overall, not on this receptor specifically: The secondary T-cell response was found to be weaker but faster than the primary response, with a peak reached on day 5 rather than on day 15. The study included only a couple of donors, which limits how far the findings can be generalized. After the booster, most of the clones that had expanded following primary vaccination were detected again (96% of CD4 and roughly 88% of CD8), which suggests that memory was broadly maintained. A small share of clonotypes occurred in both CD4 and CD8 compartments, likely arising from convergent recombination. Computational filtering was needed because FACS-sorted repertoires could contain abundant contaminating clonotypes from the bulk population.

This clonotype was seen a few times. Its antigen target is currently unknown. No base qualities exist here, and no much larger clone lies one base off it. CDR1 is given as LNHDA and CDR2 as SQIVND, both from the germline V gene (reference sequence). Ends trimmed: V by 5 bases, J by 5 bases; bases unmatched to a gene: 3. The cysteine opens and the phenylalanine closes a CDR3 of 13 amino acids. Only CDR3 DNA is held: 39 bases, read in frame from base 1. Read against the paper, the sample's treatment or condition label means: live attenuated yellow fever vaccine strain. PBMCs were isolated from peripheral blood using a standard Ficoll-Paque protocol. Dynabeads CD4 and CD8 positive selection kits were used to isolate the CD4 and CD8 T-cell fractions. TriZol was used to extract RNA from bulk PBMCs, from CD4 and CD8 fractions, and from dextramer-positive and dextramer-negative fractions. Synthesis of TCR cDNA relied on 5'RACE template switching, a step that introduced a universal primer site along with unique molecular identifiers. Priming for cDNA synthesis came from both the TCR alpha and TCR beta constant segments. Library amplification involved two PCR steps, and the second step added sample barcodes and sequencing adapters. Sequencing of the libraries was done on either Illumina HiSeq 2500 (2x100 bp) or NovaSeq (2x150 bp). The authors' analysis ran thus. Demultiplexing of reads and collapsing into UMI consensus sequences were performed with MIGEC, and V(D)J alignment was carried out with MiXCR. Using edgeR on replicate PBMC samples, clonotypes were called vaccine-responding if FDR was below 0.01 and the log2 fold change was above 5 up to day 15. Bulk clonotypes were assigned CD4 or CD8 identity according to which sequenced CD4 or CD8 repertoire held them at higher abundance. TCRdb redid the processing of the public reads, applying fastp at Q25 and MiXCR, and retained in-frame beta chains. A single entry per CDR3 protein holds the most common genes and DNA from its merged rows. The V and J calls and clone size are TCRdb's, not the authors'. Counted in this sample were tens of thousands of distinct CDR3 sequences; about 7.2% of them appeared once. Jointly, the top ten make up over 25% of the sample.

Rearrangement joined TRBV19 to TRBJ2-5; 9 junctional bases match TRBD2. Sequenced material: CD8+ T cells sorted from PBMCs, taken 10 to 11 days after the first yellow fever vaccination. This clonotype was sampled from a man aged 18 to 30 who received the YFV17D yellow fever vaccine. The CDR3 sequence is CASSFSGGETQYF. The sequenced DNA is TGTGCCAGTAGTTTCAGCGGGGGGGAGACCCAGTACTTC.